These 28 T cell receptor beta chains came from one sample sequenced in a study of technical replicates of blood from several donors. Clones were sequenced by immunoSEQ multiplex PCR, and TCRdb holds only the in-frame ones, with some missing. Of almost 70,000 clones listed, about 89% are singletons. The sequenced sample was PBMCs. The receptors originated from a human donor in good health. Some clones in this sample may be carry-over from other donors' samples.

The chain employs TRBV6-1 and TRBJ1-1; no clear D. Germline lookup yields CDR1 MNHNS and CDR2 SASEGT. V was pared by 6 bases and J by 7 bases, with 12 bases between. This CDR3 region has 12 residues. CDR3 DNA sequence: TGTGCCAGCAGATCGACCGGGAGTGAAGCTTTCTTT. Translation: CASRSTGSEAFF.

DNA of the CDR3: TGTGCCAGCAGCCGCCCGGGAGGTCAAACGAACTATGGCTACACCTTC. Translation gives CASSRPGGQTNYGYTF. The chain links TRBV7-2 to TRBJ1-2; no clear D. V lost 5 bases, J lost 2 bases, and 18 bases lay in between. The CDR3 has 16 residues. CDR1 and CDR2 (germline): SGHTA, FQGNSA.

This chain joins TRBV7-9 and TRBJ1-6; 8 positions match TRBD1. Per germline, CDR1 SEHNR and CDR2 FQNEAQ (reference sequence). Unmatched junction bases numbered 10, after V lost 5 bases and J lost 10 bases. There are 15 residues in the CDR3. Written as DNA, the CDR3 is TGTGCCAGCAGCCCGATTGGACAGGGTGGGTCACCCCTCCACTTT. As protein: CASSPIGQGGSPLHF.

The chain couples TRBV6-5 to TRBJ1-2, with TRBD1 matching 7 bases. The junction had 10 bases not matched to a gene; V was cut back by 2 bases and J by 4 bases. The germline CDR1 and CDR2 sequences are MNHEY and SVGAGI. This CDR3 comprises 16 residues. The CDR3 region has the DNA TGTGCCAGCAGTTACGAGGTGGGACAGACCCTCTATGGCTACACCTTC. Translated: CASSYEVGQTLYGYTF.

The rearrangement links TRBV11-2 to TRBJ2-3; TRBD2 matches 9 bases. The CDR3 has 17 amino acids. The V segment lost 5 bases and the J segment 3 bases; nucleotides outside the gene matches: 12. The germline V gene encodes CDR1 SGHAT and CDR2 FQNNGV. The CDR3 is CASSTPVTRGGTDTQYF. In DNA, the CDR3 is TGTGCCAGCAGCACCCCCGTTACGCGGGGGGGAACAGATACGCAGTATTTT.

This CDR3 is CASRRTSGSYEQYF. The CDR3 DNA is TGTGCCAGCAGACGGACTAGCGGGAGCTACGAGCAGTACTTC. V gene TRBV2 combines with J gene TRBJ2-7; the match to TRBD2 covers 13 bases. Germline loops: CDR1 SNHLY, CDR2 FYNNEI. The CDR3 is 14 residues long. V shed 6 bases, J shed 3 bases, and the junction held 2 bases outside the gene matches.

The chain's CDR3 is CAISGVLGVFHEQYF. In nucleotides, the CDR3 is TGTGCCATCAGTGGAGTCCTCGGAGTATTCCACGAGCAGTACTTC. This chain connects TRBV10-3 to TRBJ2-7; D call uncertain. The V end lost 4 bases, the J end lost 5 bases, and 18 bases lay between the germline ends. Germline V lookup: CDR1 ENHRY, CDR2 SYGVKD. There are 15 residues in the CDR3.

V usage is TRBV9 and J usage is TRBJ2-3; tentative D call: TRBD2 (6 bases). The CDR3 is made up of 13 amino acids. The V end was cut by 3 bases, the J end by 9 bases, with 14 bases between. CDR1 is SGDLS, CDR2 YYNGEE, per germline. In DNA form, the CDR3 reads TGTGCCAGCAGCGAGGGGTATGCGGGGACGCAGTATTTT. Translating gives CASSEGYAGTQYF.

The gene calls are TRBV5-6 and TRBJ1-1, with TRBD1 matching 10 bases. The CDR3 is made up of 19 amino acids. The germline CDR1 and CDR2 sequences are SGHDT and YYEEEE. Germline trimming cut 4 bases from V and 4 bases from J; bases unmatched to any gene: 19. The CDR3 loop is CASSLAWDRGRPGSTEAFF. In nucleotides, the CDR3 is TGTGCCAGCAGCCTGGCTTGGGACAGGGGAAGGCCAGGGAGCACTGAAGCTTTCTTT.

The rearrangement joins TRBV19 to TRBJ2-1; 12 nucleotides agree with TRBD2. V was clipped by 6 bases and J by 8 bases; unmatched bases: 2. The CDR3 is 13 residues long. Germline V lookup: CDR1 LNHDA, CDR2 SQIVND (reference sequence). The CDR3, as DNA: TGTGCCAGTAGACTAGCGGGAGGACATGAGCAGTTCTTC. Translated: CASRLAGGHEQFF.

This chain uses TRBV25-1 with TRBJ2-7, with D perhaps matching TRBD1 (5 bases). The CDR3 has 15 amino acids. Germline V lookup: CDR1 MGHDK, CDR2 SYGVNS. V shed 1 base and J shed 2 bases, with 12 bases lying between them. CDR3 in DNA: TGTGCCAGCAGTGAATTAATGACAGACACCTACGAGCAGTACTTC. It yields the protein CASSELMTDTYEQYF.

The CDR3 nucleotides are TGCGCCAGCAGCCTTGGAAGTCAGGGGCGCACTCACTGGAACACTGAAGCTTTCTTT. It yields the protein CASSLGSQGRTHWNTEAFF. The rearrangement links TRBV5-1 to TRBJ1-1, with D possibly TRBD1 on 6 matching bases. V was shortened by 4 bases and J by 1 base, with 26 bases between the two germline ends. The germline V gene has CDR1 SGHRS and CDR2 YFSETQ. This CDR3 is 19 amino acids long.

This chain connects TRBV7-9 to TRBJ1-6; 7 bases agree with TRBD1. CDR1 is SEHNR and CDR2 is FQNEAQ in the germline V gene (reference sequence). The CDR3 contains 15 residues. V lost 5 bases and J lost 6; bases outside the gene matches: 7. CDR3 bases: TGTGCCAGCAGCGATCCGGGACAGATTAATTCACCCCTCCACTTT. Translated: CASSDPGQINSPLHF. Using reference TRBV7-9 and TRBJ1-6 for the parts outside the CDR3, the full variable domain is DTGVSQNPRHKITKRGQNVTFRCDPISEHNRLYWYRQTLGQGPEFLTYFQNEAQLEKSRLLSDRFSAERPKGSFSTLEIQRTEQGDSAMYLCASSDPGQINSPLHFGNGTRLTVT.

This chain connects TRBV7-6 to TRBJ2-1; 12 bases map to TRBD2. V trimming: 3 bases; J trimming: 6 bases; junction bases outside the gene matches: 6. The CDR3 spans 16 residues. Germline-derived CDR1 and CDR2 are SGHVS and FNYEAQ. The CDR3 DNA reads as TGTGCCAGCAGCTTCCAGCGGGGACTAGCGGGCAATGAGCAGTTCTTC. Translated: CASSFQRGLAGNEQFF. The full variable domain, rest sourced from reference TRBV7-6 and TRBJ2-1, is GAGVSQSPRYKVTKRGQDVALRCDPISGHVSLYWYRQALGQGPEFLTYFNYEAQQDKSGLPNDRFSAERPEGSISTLTIQRTEQRDSAMYRCASSFQRGLAGNEQFFGPGTRLTVL.

The V call is TRBV6-1, the J call TRBJ1-6; possibly TRBD1 for D (5 bases). Trimming removed 6 bases at V and 9 bases at J, with 12 bases between. Germline V gives CDR1 MNHNS, CDR2 SASEGT. The CDR3 runs 13 residues. DNA of the CDR3: TGTGCCAGCAGACCCTCCCAGGGTTCACCCCTCCACTTT. This codes for CASRPSQGSPLHF.

The chain employs TRBV21-1 and TRBJ2-3; TRBD1, as called in the table, went unchecked against the DNA. TRBV21-1 is shown as a pseudogene. This CDR3 has 15 residues. The DNA of the CDR3 is TGTGCCAGCAGCAAGAGCAGGGATCGAGGAGATACGCAGTATTTT. Its protein is CASSKSRDRGDTQYF.

The V and J genes are TRBV29-1 and TRBJ1-2, with D perhaps matching TRBD1 (5 bases). V was pared by 7 bases and J by 8 bases, with 29 bases between. Germline CDR1 and CDR2: SQVTM and ANQGSEA. The CDR3 spans 16 residues. The CDR3 nucleotides are TGCAGCGCCTTCGACTCCGGGACCGGGAACGGGAGGGGCTACACCTTC. This codes for CSAFDSGTGNGRGYTF.

The rearrangement links TRBV5-5 to TRBJ2-7; no clear D gene. V was cut by 0 bases and J by 2 bases, with 9 bases left in between. CDR1 and CDR2 (germline): SGHKS, YYEKEE (reference sequence). This CDR3 is built from 14 residues. The DNA of the CDR3 is TGTGCCAGCAGCTTGGAGTACGGAGCCTACGAGCAGTACTTC. This encodes CASSLEYGAYEQYF.

Only one count was recorded for this clone. The chain joins TRBV27 to TRBJ2-5; D call uncertain. Gene TRBJ2-7 matches the end of the DNA better, so the J call may be wrong. There are 15 residues in the CDR3. Germline CDR1 is MNHEY and CDR2 is SMNVEV (reference sequence). The CDR3 coding sequence is TGTGCCAGCAGTCCCCGAGGTGCGGTCTCCTACGAGCAGTACTTC. This gives the protein CASSPRGAVSYEQYF.

V and J are TRBV4-1 and TRBJ1-5; tentative D call: TRBD1 (5 bases). Between the trimmed V and J ends, which lost 2 bases and 4 bases, there was a span of 9 bases. The CDR3 has 14 amino acids. The V gene's germline CDR1 is MGHRA and CDR2 YSYEKL. The DNA of the CDR3 is TGCGCCAGCAGCCAACAGGGAGGGAATCAGCCCCAGCATTTT. Translating it yields CASSQQGGNQPQHF.

The gene calls are TRBV7-3 and TRBJ2-3; weak D call: TRBD2 (5 bases). The CDR3 sequence is 14 residues long. Germline V gives CDR1 SGHTA, CDR2 FQGTGA. V lost 1 base to trimming and J lost 4 bases, with 9 bases between them. CDR3 residues: CASSLMAGADTQYF. CDR3 bases: TGTGCCAGCAGCTTAATGGCGGGCGCAGATACGCAGTATTTT.

The chain uses TRBV7-2 and TRBJ2-3, with D maybe TRBD2 (7 bases). CDR1 is SGHTA and CDR2 is FQGNSA in the germline V gene. This CDR3 contains 15 residues. V lost 3 bases, J lost 4 bases, and 14 bases lay in between. CDR3 loop: CASSFAGGPADTQYF. CDR3 DNA sequence: TGTGCCAGCAGCTTTGCCGGGGGGCCGGCAGATACGCAGTATTTT.

V and J are TRBV6-1 and TRBJ1-2; D remains unclear. V was shortened by 0 bases and J by 3 bases, with 8 bases between the two germline ends. The CDR3 covers 14 residues. Germline CDR1 and CDR2: MNHNS and SASEGT. CDR3 amino acids: CASSEAGQDYGYTF. The DNA of the CDR3 is TGTGCCAGCAGTGAAGCTGGTCAGGACTATGGCTACACCTTC.

The V call is TRBV27, the J call TRBJ2-1; D call uncertain. Trimming pared 8 bases from V and 4 bases from J, leaving 12 bases between. CDR1 and CDR2 from the germline V gene are MNHEY and SMNVEV (reference sequence). The CDR3 runs to 13 residues. CDR3 sequence: CASHGPTYNEQFF. As DNA, the CDR3 is TGTGCCAGCCACGGTCCAACTTACAATGAGCAGTTCTTC.

This sequence joins TRBV6-5 and TRBJ2-7, with TRBD2 matching over 8 bases. The CDR3 has 14 residues. CDR1 and CDR2 from the germline V gene are MNHEY and SVGAGI. J was trimmed by 1 base and V by 8 bases; bases with no gene match: 7. CDR3 amino acids: CASQRGGSSYEQYF. The CDR3 DNA sequence: TGTGCCAGCCAACGGGGGGGGAGTTCCTACGAGCAGTACTTC.

V and J are TRBV5-1 and TRBJ2-1; 8 positions match TRBD1. The CDR3 extends over 15 amino acids. CDR1 is SGHRS, CDR2 YFSETQ, per germline. The V gene end was trimmed by 1 base and the J gene end by 6 bases; junction bases not matched to a gene: 6. The CDR3, as DNA: TGCGCCAGCAGCTTGCAGGGACAGGTATCCAATGAGCAGTTCTTC. Protein product: CASSLQGQVSNEQFF.

V and J are TRBV19 and TRBJ2-7, with 9 bases aligning to TRBD1. Germline V gene lookup returns CDR1 LNHDA and CDR2 SQIVND (reference sequence). The trim removed 4 bases at V and 4 bases at J, leaving 11 bases unmatched. The CDR3 is 16 amino acids. The CDR3: CASSRTGVGGGYEQYF. The CDR3 nucleotides are TGTGCCAGTAGTAGGACAGGGGTAGGCGGCGGGTACGAGCAGTACTTC.

The V call is TRBV7-3, the J call TRBJ2-3; maybe TRBD2 (6 bases). Trimming removed 5 bases from V and 1 base from J, with 13 bases in between. The CDR3 is made up of 15 amino acids. Germline CDR1 and CDR2: SGHTA and FQGTGA. This CDR3 reads CASSPFGGGTDTQYF. CDR3 bases: TGTGCCAGCAGCCCGTTCGGCGGGGGCACAGATACGCAGTATTTT.